This is a list of T cell receptor beta chains from one sample in a study of blood T cell repertoires in COVID-19. TCRdb keeps only in-frame clones here, not all; method: immunoSEQ multiplex PCR. The sample consists of about 300,000 clones, roughly 84% of them appearing once. Material: peripheral blood. The receptors here all came from a human donor with COVID-19, enrolled during active disease. The donor label of this sample is uncertain. The CDR3 runs from the conserved cysteine through the conserved F or W. Fields, in order: J gene, V gene, CDR3 protein.

>TRBJ2-1|TRBV14
CASSQEWLAGYNEQFF
>TRBJ1-2|TRBV6-2/TRBV6-3
CASRYGLGQGLSGYTF
>TRBJ2-3|TRBV18
CASSGSTSTDTQYF
>TRBJ2-7|TRBV6-2/TRBV6-3
CASSPHEYDRRRYEQYF
>TRBJ2-7|TRBV5-6
CASSLKRIEQYF
>TRBJ2-1|TRBV27
CASAISGEQFF
>TRBJ2-1|TRBV5-1
CASSLGQGYNEQFF
>TRBJ2-1|TRBV7-2
CASSLVSAGALNEQFF
>TRBJ2-1|TRBV30
CAWNEGLAGAFPFF
>TRBJ2-5|TRBV3-1/TRBV3-2
CASSQNWGGEETQYF
>TRBJ1-1|TRBV30
CAWIPRLGEENTEAFF
>TRBJ2-3|TRBV5-1
CASSPDRGRMGTDTQYF
>TRBJ1-2|TRBV2
CASRLTGEGGYTF
>TRBJ2-5|TRBV7-3
CASSPVTGGPFQTQYF
>TRBJ2-3|TRBV5-4
CASSLFGGRASGTQYF
>TRBJ2-6|TRBV4-1
CASSLDRQNSGANVLTF
>TRBJ1-2|TRBV19
CASRPDRDYGYTF
>TRBJ2-1|TRBV6-4
CASSVLAGGIDEQFF
>TRBJ2-6|TRBV11-1
CASSEQGSSGANVLTF
>TRBJ1-5|TRBV28
CASLGLPSNQPQHF
>TRBJ2-5|TRBV6-5
CAGSAGQETQYF
>TRBJ1-2|TRBV7-2
CASSLESVNYGYTF
>TRBJ1-2|TRBV27
CASGQGGGYTF
>TRBJ2-2|TRBV2
CASSAGNTGELFF
>TRBJ1-4|TRBV28
CASSPGATNEKLFF
>TRBJ1-3|TRBV29-1
CSVLGQAGSGNTIYF
>TRBJ2-7|TRBV3-1/TRBV3-2
CASSQEAQRYEQYF
>TRBJ1-2|TRBV7-8
CASSIAGGVAANYGYTF
>TRBJ2-1|TRBV7-9
CASSPGDRGRRDNEQFF
>TRBJ1-4|TRBV28
CASSWTARGDEKLFF